Below, 18 T cell receptor beta chains from the same sample are listed, as sequenced in a study of T cell responses to AZD1222 COVID-19 vaccine. The table came from immunoSEQ multiplex PCR; TCRdb's copy has only in-frame clones and leaves some out. The sample consists of roughly 90,000 clones, around 86% of them appearing once. The sequencing used peripheral blood, collected on day 0 of AZD1222 vaccination. These receptors came from an adult in good health.

The V and J genes are TRBV11-1 and TRBJ2-5, with D uncertain. CDR1 SGHAT and CDR2 FQDESV come from the germline V gene (reference sequence). The V and J ends lost 0 bases and 5 bases respectively, with 13 bases between them. The CDR3 has 15 residues. CDR3 nucleotides: TGTGCCAGCAGCTTAGCGGGTCCAATTGGCGAGACCCAGTACTTC. This codes for CASSLAGPIGETQYF.

The CDR3 DNA reads TGTGCCAGCAGCTTGGAGGGGGCCCGAGAGACCCAGTACTTC. Protein sequence: CASSLEGARETQYF. V gene TRBV5-5 combines with J gene TRBJ2-5; TRBD1 aligns across 7 bases. This CDR3 is built from 14 residues. Germline assignment: CDR1 SGHKS and CDR2 YYEKEE (reference sequence). The V gene end was trimmed by 0 bases and the J gene end by 4 bases; junction bases not matched to a gene: 3.

This clone was found a few times. The V call is TRBV18, the J call TRBJ1-2, with TRBD1 matching 7 bases. Germline V CDR1 and CDR2: KGHSH, LQKENI. The length of the CDR3 is 13 residues. J was trimmed by 8 bases and V by 5 bases; bases with no gene match: 8. The CDR3 DNA reads TGTGCCAGCTCAGGGACAGCCTTTGGCGGCTACACCTTC. Protein product: CASSGTAFGGYTF.

J is TRBJ1-1 and V is TRBV13, with D uncertain. The CDR3 contains 13 residues. Per the germline V gene, CDR1 is PRHDT and CDR2 is FYEKMQ (reference sequence). V was shortened by 3 bases and J by 6 bases, with 11 bases between the two germline ends. In DNA, the CDR3 is TGTGCCAGCAGCTTGCTCAGGTCCTCTGAAGCTTTCTTT. Residues: CASSLLRSSEAFF.

This clone was counted between two and nine times. The genes are TRBV19 and TRBJ2-2, with 7 positions matching TRBD2. The V gene end was trimmed by 6 bases and the J gene end by 2 bases; junction bases not matched to a gene: 6. Germline CDR1 reads LNHDA; CDR2 reads SQIVND (reference sequence). The CDR3 is made up of 15 amino acids. CDR3 bases: TGTGCCAGTAGAGTGGCTAGCGGTAACACCGGGGAGCTGTTTTTT. This translates into CASRVASGNTGELFF.

This clone appeared a few times. The chain carries TRBV30 and TRBJ1-4, with D possibly being TRBD1 (5 bases). Germline-derived CDR1 and CDR2 are GTSNPN and SVGIG (reference sequence). The V end was cut by 8 bases, the J end by 6 bases, with 25 bases between. CDR3 length equals 16 residues. Written as DNA, the CDR3 is TGTGCCGGGGGTTGGCCCCCGGCGGGGATTCATGAAAAACTGTTTTTT. It codes for CAGGWPPAGIHEKLFF.

J is TRBJ2-7 and V is TRBV2, with 7 bases lining up with TRBD2. Trimming cost V 3 bases and J 2 bases; bases outside gene matches: 4. Germline lookup yields CDR1 SNHLY and CDR2 FYNNEI. The CDR3 is made up of 14 amino acids. In DNA, the CDR3 is TGTGCCAGCAGTGAGGGGGGGGTCCCCTACGAGCAGTACTTC. It encodes CASSEGGVPYEQYF.

This clone was detected a few times. The rearrangement links TRBV2 to TRBJ2-7; D remains unclear. Trimming shortened V by 8 bases and J by 1 base, and 12 bases separated the two germline ends. CDR1 SNHLY and CDR2 FYNNEI come from the germline V gene. CDR3 length: 13 residues. CDR3 DNA sequence: TGTGCCAGCCAAAAACTGGGGTCCTACGAGCAGTACTTC. This translates into CASQKLGSYEQYF.

The V gene is TRBV5-8, the J gene TRBJ1-5; 7 bases fit TRBD1. Looked up from germline, CDR1 is SGHTS and CDR2 is YDEGEE. V lost 0 bases and J lost 7; bases outside the gene matches: 10. The CDR3 is made up of 16 amino acids. Here the CDR3 reads CASSLVGTAREQPQHF. DNA for the CDR3: TGTGCCAGCAGCTTGGTCGGGACAGCCAGGGAGCAGCCCCAGCATTTT.

The chain uses TRBV7-9 and TRBJ2-2; no firm D call. CDR3 size: 13 residues. Germline CDR1 SEHNR, CDR2 FQNEAQ (reference sequence). Deletions cut 5 bases from V and 6 bases from J, with 10 bases between. This CDR3 reads CASSPLPAGELFF. CDR3 nucleotide sequence: TGTGCCAGCAGCCCCCTTCCGGCCGGGGAGCTGTTTTTT.

The chain has TRBV11-2 and TRBJ2-7; a weak D match, TRBD1 (6 bases). Germline V gives CDR1 SGHAT, CDR2 FQNNGV. The CDR3 consists of 14 residues. V lost 2 bases to trimming and J lost 2 bases, with 10 bases between them. The CDR3 loop is CASSLNTGPYEQYF. The DNA for the CDR3 is TGTGCCAGCAGCTTAAATACAGGGCCCTACGAGCAGTACTTC. The whole variable domain, remainder taken from reference TRBV11-2 and TRBJ2-7, is EAGVAQSPRYKIIEKRQSVAFWCNPISGHATLYWYQQILGQGPKLLIQFQNNGVVDDSQLPKDRFSAERLKGVDSTLKIQPAKLEDSAVYLCASSLNTGPYEQYFGPGTRLTVT.

The rearrangement joins TRBV19 to TRBJ1-2; TRBD1 is a possible D gene (5 bases). From germline, CDR1 is LNHDA and CDR2 SQIVND (reference sequence). Deletions cut 3 bases from V and 2 bases from J, with 10 bases between. The CDR3 runs 14 residues. CDR3 DNA: TGTGCCAGTAGTATCGCCAGGGTAAACTATGGCTACACCTTC. It codes for CASSIARVNYGYTF.

The V and J genes are TRBV15 and TRBJ2-7, with 10 nucleotides matching TRBD2. Germline CDR1 LNHNV, CDR2 YYDKDF (reference sequence). V dropped 6 bases and J dropped 6; count of bases not matched to a gene: 11. CDR3 length: 15 amino acids. The CDR3 protein is CATRRELAGMGEQYF. The CDR3 DNA reads as TGTGCCACCAGGAGGGAACTAGCGGGAATGGGCGAGCAGTACTTC. Full variable domain (missing parts from reference TRBV15 and TRBJ2-7): DAMVIQNPRYQVTQFGKPVTLSCSQTLNHNVMYWYQQKSSQAPKLLFHYYDKDFNNEADTPDNFQSRRPNTSFCFLDIRSPGLGDTAMYLCATRRELAGMGEQYFGPGTRLTVT.

V is TRBV6-5 and J is TRBJ2-2, with D tentatively TRBD1 (6 bases). CDR1 is MNHEY and CDR2 is SVGAGI in the germline V gene. V lost 6 bases to trimming and J lost 3 bases, with 11 bases between them. The CDR3 is made up of 14 amino acids. The CDR3, as DNA: TGTGCCAGCAGGATACAGGGAGACACCGGGGAGCTGTTTTTT. Protein sequence: CASRIQGDTGELFF.

This clone came up a few times. The J gene is TRBJ1-2, the V gene TRBV20-1, with D unresolved. Trimming shortened V by 3 bases and J by 6 bases, and 8 bases separated the two germline ends. CDR1 DFQATT and CDR2 SNEGSKA come from the germline V gene (reference sequence). CDR3 length: 11 amino acids. The DNA for the CDR3 is TGCAGTGCTAGCGCTGGGAATGGCTACACCTTC. This sequence encodes CSASAGNGYTF.

The chain joins TRBV7-9 to TRBJ2-4, with 7 bases lining up with TRBD2. V lost 1 base and J lost 9; bases outside the gene matches: 9. CDR1 and CDR2 (germline): SEHNR, FQNEAQ (reference sequence). The CDR3 spans 15 residues. The CDR3 loop is CASSLDGRLYSIQYF. The CDR3 nucleotides read TGTGCCAGCAGCTTAGACGGGAGGCTTTATAGCATTCAGTACTTC.

V and J are TRBV3-1 (or the pseudogene TRBV3-2) and TRBJ2-7; TRBD2 matches 7 bases. V lost 7 bases, J lost 7 bases, and 13 bases stayed unmatched. Germline V CDR1 and CDR2: LGHDT, YNNKEL (reference sequence). The length of the CDR3 is 14 residues. CDR3 region: CASNAGVSCGEQYF. In DNA form, the CDR3 reads TGTGCCAGCAACGCGGGAGTCTCTTGCGGGGAGCAGTACTTC.

The chain employs TRBV11-3 and TRBJ2-2; no definite D call. V was cut by 5 bases and J by 0 bases, with 4 bases left in between. This CDR3 is 13 amino acids long. CDR1 and CDR2 from the germline V gene are SGHNT and YENEEA. CDR3 sequence reads: CASSTTNTGELFF. CDR3 coding DNA: TGTGCCAGCAGCACCACGAACACCGGGGAGCTGTTTTTT.